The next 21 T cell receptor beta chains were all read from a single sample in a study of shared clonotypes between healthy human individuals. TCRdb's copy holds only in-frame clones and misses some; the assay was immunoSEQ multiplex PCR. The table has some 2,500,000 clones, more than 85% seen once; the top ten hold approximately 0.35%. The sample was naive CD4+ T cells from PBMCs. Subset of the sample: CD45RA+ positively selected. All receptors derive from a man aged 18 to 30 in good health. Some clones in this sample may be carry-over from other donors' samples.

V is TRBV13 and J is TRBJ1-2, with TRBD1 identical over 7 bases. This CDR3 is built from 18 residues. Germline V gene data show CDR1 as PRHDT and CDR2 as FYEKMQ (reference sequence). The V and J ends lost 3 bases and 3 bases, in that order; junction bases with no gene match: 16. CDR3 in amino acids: CASSFNVGQQGLDYGYTF. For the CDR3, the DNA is TGTGCCAGCAGCTTTAATGTGGGGCAACAGGGGCTGGACTATGGCTACACCTTC.

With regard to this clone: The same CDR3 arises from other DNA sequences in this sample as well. The CDR3 coding sequence is TGTGCCAGCAGTTACTCTTCGGGGCAGCCCCAGCATTTT. It is translated as CASSYSSGQPQHF. The chain combines TRBV6-5 with TRBJ1-5; D is undetermined. This CDR3 spans 13 amino acids. Trimming removed 0 bases from V and 7 bases from J, with 7 bases in between. Per the germline V gene, CDR1 is MNHEY and CDR2 is SVGAGI.

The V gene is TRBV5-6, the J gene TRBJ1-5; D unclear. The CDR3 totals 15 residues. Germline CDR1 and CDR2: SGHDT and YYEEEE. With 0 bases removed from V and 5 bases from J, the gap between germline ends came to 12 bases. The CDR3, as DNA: TGTGCCAGCAGCTTGGCCGGAATACGGGATCAGCCCCAGCATTTT. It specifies CASSLAGIRDQPQHF.

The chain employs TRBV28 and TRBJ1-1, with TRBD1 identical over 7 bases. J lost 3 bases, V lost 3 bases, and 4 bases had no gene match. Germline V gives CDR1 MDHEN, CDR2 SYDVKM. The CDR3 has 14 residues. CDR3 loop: CASSLTGRDTEAFF. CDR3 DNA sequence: TGTGCCAGCAGTTTGACAGGGCGGGACACTGAAGCTTTCTTT.

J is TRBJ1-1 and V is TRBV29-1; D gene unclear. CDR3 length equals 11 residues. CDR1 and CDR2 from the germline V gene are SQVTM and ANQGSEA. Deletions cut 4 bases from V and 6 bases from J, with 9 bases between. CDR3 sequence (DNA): TGCAGCGTTGGCCCCCAGGCTGAAGCTTTCTTT. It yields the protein CSVGPQAEAFF.

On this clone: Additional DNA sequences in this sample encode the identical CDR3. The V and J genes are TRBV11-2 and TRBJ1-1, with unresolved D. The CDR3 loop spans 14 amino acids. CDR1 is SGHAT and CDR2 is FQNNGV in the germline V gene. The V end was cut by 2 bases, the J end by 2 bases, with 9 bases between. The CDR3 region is CASSLTTGNTEAFF. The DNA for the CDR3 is TGTGCCAGCAGCTTAACGACTGGTAACACTGAAGCTTTCTTT. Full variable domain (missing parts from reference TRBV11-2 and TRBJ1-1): EAGVAQSPRYKIIEKRQSVAFWCNPISGHATLYWYQQILGQGPKLLIQFQNNGVVDDSQLPKDRFSAERLKGVDSTLKIQPAKLEDSAVYLCASSLTTGNTEAFFGQGTRLTVV.

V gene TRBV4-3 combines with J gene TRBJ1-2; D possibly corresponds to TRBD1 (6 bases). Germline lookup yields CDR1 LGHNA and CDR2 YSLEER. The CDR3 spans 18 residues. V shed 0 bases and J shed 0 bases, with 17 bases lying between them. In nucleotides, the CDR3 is TGCGCCAGCAGCCAAGATGTGAGGTCGCCAGGGGCTAACTATGGCTACACCTTC. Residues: CASSQDVRSPGANYGYTF.

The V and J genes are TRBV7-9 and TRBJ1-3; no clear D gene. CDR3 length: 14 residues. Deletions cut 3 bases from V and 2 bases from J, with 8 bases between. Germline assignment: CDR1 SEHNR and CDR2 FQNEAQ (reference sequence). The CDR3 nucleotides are TGTGCCAGCAGCTTCGGGGATCCTGGAAACACCATATATTTT. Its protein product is CASSFGDPGNTIYF.

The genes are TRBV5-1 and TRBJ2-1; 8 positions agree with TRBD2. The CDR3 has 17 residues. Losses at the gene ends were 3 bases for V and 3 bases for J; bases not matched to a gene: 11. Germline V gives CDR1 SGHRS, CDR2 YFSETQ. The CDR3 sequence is CASSSLSDGGVYNEQFF. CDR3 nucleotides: TGCGCCAGCAGCTCCCTATCAGACGGGGGGGTCTACAATGAGCAGTTCTTC.

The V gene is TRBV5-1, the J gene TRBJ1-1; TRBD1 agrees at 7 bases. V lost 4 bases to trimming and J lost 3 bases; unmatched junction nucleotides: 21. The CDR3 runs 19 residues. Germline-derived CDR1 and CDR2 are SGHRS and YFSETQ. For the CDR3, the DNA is TGCGCCAGCAGCCACCCGACAGGGTCTACGGGAGGTGCCGACACTGAAGCTTTCTTT. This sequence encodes CASSHPTGSTGGADTEAFF.

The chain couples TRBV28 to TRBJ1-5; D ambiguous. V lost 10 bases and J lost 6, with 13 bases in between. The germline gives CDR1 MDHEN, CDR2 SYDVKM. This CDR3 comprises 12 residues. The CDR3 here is CATTGVRQPQHF. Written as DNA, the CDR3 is TGTGCCACCACGGGAGTTCGTCAGCCCCAGCATTTT.

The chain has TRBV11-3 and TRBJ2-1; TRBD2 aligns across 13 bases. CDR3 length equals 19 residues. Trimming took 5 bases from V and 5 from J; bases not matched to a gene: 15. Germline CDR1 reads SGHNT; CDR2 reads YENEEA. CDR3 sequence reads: CASSLRARTSGRAHNEQFF. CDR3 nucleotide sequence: TGTGCCAGCAGCCTAAGAGCGAGGACTAGCGGGAGAGCCCACAATGAGCAGTTCTTC.

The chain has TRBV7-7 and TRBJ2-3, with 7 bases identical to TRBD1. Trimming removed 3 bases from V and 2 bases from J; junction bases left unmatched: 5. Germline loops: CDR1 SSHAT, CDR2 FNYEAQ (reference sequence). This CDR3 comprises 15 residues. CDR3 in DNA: TGTGCCAGCAGCTTGCGACAGGGCTCCACAGATACGCAGTATTTT. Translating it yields CASSLRQGSTDTQYF.

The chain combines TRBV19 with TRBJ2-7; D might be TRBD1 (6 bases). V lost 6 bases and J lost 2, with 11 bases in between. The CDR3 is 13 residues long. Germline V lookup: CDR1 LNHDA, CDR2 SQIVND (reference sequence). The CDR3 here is CASSQTGAYEQYF. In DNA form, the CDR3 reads TGTGCCAGTAGCCAGACAGGAGCCTACGAGCAGTACTTC.

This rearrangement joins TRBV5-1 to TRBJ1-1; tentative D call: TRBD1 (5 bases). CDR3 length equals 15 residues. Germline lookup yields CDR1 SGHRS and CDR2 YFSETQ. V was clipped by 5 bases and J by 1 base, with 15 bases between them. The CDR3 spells CASRRLPGQNTEAFF. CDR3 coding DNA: TGCGCCAGCAGACGGCTCCCGGGGCAGAACACTGAAGCTTTCTTT. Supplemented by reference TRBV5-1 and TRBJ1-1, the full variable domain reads KAGVTQTPRYLIKTRGQQVTLSCSPISGHRSVSWYQQTPGQGLQFLFEYFSETQRNKGNFPGRFSGRQFSNSRSEMNVSTLELGDSALYLCASRRLPGQNTEAFFGQGTRLTVV.

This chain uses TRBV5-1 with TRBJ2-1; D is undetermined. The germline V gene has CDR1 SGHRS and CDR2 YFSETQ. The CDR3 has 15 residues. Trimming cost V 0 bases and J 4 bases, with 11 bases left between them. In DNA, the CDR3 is TGCGCCAGCAGCTTGGGACTCATACCTTACAATGAGCAGTTCTTC. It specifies CASSLGLIPYNEQFF.

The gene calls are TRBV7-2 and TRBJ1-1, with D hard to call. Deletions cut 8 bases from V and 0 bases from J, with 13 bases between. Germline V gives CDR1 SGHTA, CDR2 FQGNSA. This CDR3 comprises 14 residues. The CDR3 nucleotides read TGTGCCAGCGCGATGACGCCCTTGAACACTGAAGCTTTCTTT. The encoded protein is CASAMTPLNTEAFF.

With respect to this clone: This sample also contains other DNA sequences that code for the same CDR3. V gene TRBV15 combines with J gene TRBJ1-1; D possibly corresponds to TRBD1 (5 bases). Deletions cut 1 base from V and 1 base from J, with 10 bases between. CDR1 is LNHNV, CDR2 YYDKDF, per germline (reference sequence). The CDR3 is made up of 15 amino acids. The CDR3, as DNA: TGTGCCACCAGCAGAGCGGGGACGGGGAACACTGAAGCTTTCTTT. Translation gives CATSRAGTGNTEAFF. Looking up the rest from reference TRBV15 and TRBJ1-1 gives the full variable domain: DAMVIQNPRYQVTQFGKPVTLSCSQTLNHNVMYWYQQKSSQAPKLLFHYYDKDFNNEADTPDNFQSRRPNTSFCFLDIRSPGLGDTAMYLCATSRAGTGNTEAFFGQGTRLTVV.

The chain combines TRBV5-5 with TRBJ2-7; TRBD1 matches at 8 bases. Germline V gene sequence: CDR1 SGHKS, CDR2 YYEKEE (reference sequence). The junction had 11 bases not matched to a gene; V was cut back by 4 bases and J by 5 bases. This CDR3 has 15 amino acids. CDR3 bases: TGTGCCAGCAGCCCCCGGACAGGGATGGTGGACGAGCAGTACTTC. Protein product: CASSPRTGMVDEQYF.

The CDR3 DNA reads TGTGCCAGCAAAGGGACTGCGAGTGGCTACACCTTC. It specifies CASKGTASGYTF. The chain links TRBV25-1 to TRBJ1-2, with TRBD1 as a possible D gene (5 bases). Germline loops: CDR1 MGHDK, CDR2 SYGVNS. V was clipped by 7 bases and J by 7 bases, with 13 bases between them. The CDR3 spans 12 residues.

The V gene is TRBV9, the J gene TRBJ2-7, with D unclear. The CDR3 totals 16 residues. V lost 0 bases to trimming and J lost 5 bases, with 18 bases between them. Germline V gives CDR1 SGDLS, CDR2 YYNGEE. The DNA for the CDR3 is TGTGCCAGCAGCGTAGATTTTACGGGCAAGTGGAACGAGCAGTACTTC. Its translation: CASSVDFTGKWNEQYF. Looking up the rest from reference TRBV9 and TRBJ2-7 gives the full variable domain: DSGVTQTPKHLITATGQRVTLRCSPRSGDLSVYWYQQSLDQGLQFLIQYYNGEERAKGNILERFSAQQFPDLHSELNLSSLELGDSALYFCASSVDFTGKWNEQYFGPGTRLTVT.